The 9 T cell receptor beta chains reported below all come from one sample, sequenced in a study of blood T cell repertoires in COVID-19. The data were produced by immunoSEQ multiplex PCR, yet TCRdb's version contains in-frame clones alone and is incomplete. The data contain about 110,000 clones, 70% to 90% of them seen just once; the ten biggest clones take up more than 4%. The source material was peripheral blood. The source of these receptors is a human donor in a cohort sampled during active COVID-19.

V is TRBV2 and J is TRBJ2-2, with TRBD1 as a possible D gene (7 bases). The germline CDR1 and CDR2 sequences are SNHLY and FYNNEI. With 2 bases removed from V and 3 bases from J, the gap between germline ends came to 10 bases. The CDR3 spans 15 residues. The CDR3 DNA reads TGTGCCAGCAGTGAACTCAGGGGGGACACCGGGGAGCTGTTTTTT. The encoded protein is CASSELRGDTGELFF.

J is TRBJ1-1 and V is TRBV11-1, with a weak D call TRBD1 (6 bases). The germline V gene has CDR1 SGHAT and CDR2 FQDESV (reference sequence). The V end was cut by 5 bases, the J end by 0 bases, with 10 bases between. This CDR3 contains 14 residues. CDR3 protein: CASSPTGMNTEAFF. CDR3 nucleotides: TGTGCCAGCAGCCCCACAGGGATGAACACTGAAGCTTTCTTT.

J is TRBJ1-5 and V is TRBV19; D call uncertain. The CDR3 covers 12 residues. CDR1 LNHDA and CDR2 SQIVND come from the germline V gene (reference sequence). The V and J ends lost 8 bases and 3 bases respectively, with 8 bases between them. The CDR3 loop reads CASGQVNQPQHF. CDR3 bases: TGTGCCAGTGGTCAGGTCAATCAGCCCCAGCATTTT.

This rearrangement joins TRBV4-1 to TRBJ2-6, with D uncertain. Per germline, CDR1 MGHRA and CDR2 YSYEKL. Trimming took 1 base from V and 2 from J, leaving 6 bases between them. This CDR3 comprises 15 residues. The CDR3 region is CASSQVSAGANVLTF. As DNA, the CDR3 is TGCGCCAGCAGCCAAGTATCGGCTGGGGCCAACGTCCTGACTTTC.

The CDR3 here is CASSQEAGTEAFF. In DNA, the CDR3 is TGCGCCAGCAGCCAAGAAGCAGGGACTGAAGCTTTCTTT. The chain has TRBV4-1 and TRBJ1-1; weak D call: TRBD1 (5 bases). With 0 bases removed from V and 5 bases from J, the gap between germline ends came to 7 bases. This CDR3 contains 13 residues. The V gene's germline CDR1 is MGHRA and CDR2 YSYEKL.

The genes are TRBV6-6 and TRBJ1-5; 7 bases match TRBD1. V shed 6 bases and J 3 bases; nucleotides not matched to a gene: 5. The CDR3 loop spans 14 amino acids. Germline V gene data show CDR1 as MNHNY and CDR2 as SVGAGI (reference sequence). CDR3 sequence reads: CASSQGQNNQPQHF. CDR3 in DNA: TGTGCCAGCAGCCAGGGACAGAACAATCAGCCCCAGCATTTT.

The rearrangement links TRBV4-1 to TRBJ2-7, with D possibly TRBD2 on 5 matching bases. V lost 0 bases, J lost 9 bases, and 12 bases lay in between. Germline lookup yields CDR1 MGHRA and CDR2 YSYEKL. The CDR3 has 13 residues. The DNA of the CDR3 is TGCGCCAGCAGCCAAGAAGGCCCGGCGGGGCAGTACTTC. Translation gives CASSQEGPAGQYF.

The V call is TRBV7-9, the J call TRBJ1-3; D is undetermined. Germline V gene data show CDR1 as SEHNR and CDR2 as FQNEAQ (reference sequence). The germline V and J ends were trimmed by 10 bases and 0 bases, with 13 bases remaining between them. This CDR3 has 14 residues. The chain's CDR3 is CATNGRDSGNTIYF. DNA for the CDR3: TGTGCCACCAACGGACGGGACTCTGGAAACACCATATATTTT.

The genes are TRBV6-6 and TRBJ1-6; tentatively, D is TRBD1 (5 bases). This CDR3 comprises 13 residues. Germline V CDR1 and CDR2: MNHNY, SVGAGI (reference sequence). The germline V and J ends were trimmed by 7 bases and 11 bases, with 15 bases remaining between them. Here the CDR3 DNA reads TGTGCCAGCAACTCGGGGACTTATCCACCCCTCCACTTT. As protein: CASNSGTYPPLHF.